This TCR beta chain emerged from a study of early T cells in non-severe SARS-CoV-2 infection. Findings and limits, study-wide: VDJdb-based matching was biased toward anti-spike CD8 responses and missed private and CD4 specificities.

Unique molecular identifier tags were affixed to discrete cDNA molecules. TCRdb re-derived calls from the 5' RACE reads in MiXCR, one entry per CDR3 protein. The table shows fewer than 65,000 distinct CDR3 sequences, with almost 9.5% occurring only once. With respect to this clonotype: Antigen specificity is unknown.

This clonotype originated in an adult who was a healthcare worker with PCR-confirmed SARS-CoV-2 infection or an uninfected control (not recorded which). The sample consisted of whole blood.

CDR3 in amino acids: CASSQAVGDTIYF. CDR3 DNA sequence: TGTGCCAGCAGCCAAGCTGTCGGGGACACCATATATTTT. This chain links TRBV3-1 with TRBJ1-3; no clear D. V lost 1 base, J lost 8 bases, and 9 bases lay in between. Germline V CDR1 and CDR2: LGHDT, YNNKEL (reference sequence). The CDR3 length is 13 residues.